One and the same sample provided the 27 T cell receptor beta chains below, sequenced in a study of memory CD4+ T cells and cytomegalovirus serostatus. Profiled with immunoSEQ multiplex PCR; TCRdb holds only in-frame clones, not every one. The sample carries over 40,000 clones, about four fifths recorded once. The sort gate was single viable CD3+CD4+CD8-CD45RO+ cells for memory CD4+ T cells. Sequencing was carried out using memory CD4+ T cells from blood. The source of these receptors is an adult in good health and CMV-seronegative.

V and J are TRBV5-1 and TRBJ2-2; D call uncertain. This CDR3 has 14 residues. CDR1 SGHRS and CDR2 YFSETQ come from the germline V gene. Trimming pared 5 bases from V and 6 bases from J, leaving 14 bases between. CDR3 amino acids: CASRTDLGSGELFF. The CDR3 DNA reads as TGCGCCAGCAGAACCGACCTCGGCTCCGGGGAGCTGTTTTTT.

J is TRBJ1-2 and V is TRBV7-8; D is possibly TRBD1 (6 bases). The germline V gene has CDR1 SGHVS and CDR2 FQNEAQ. The CDR3 sequence is 15 residues long. The germline V and J ends were trimmed by 1 base and 4 bases, with 13 bases remaining between them. The CDR3 here is CASSLVGDTGYGYTF. In DNA form, the CDR3 reads TGTGCCAGCAGCTTAGTCGGGGACACTGGCTATGGCTACACCTTC.

The rearrangement joins TRBV5-6 to TRBJ2-2, with TRBD1 matching over 8 bases. The CDR3 spans 15 residues. J was trimmed by 6 bases and V by 1 base; bases with no gene match: 5. Germline V CDR1 and CDR2: SGHDT, YYEEEE. The CDR3 nucleotides are TGTGCCAGCAGCTTGATGACAGGGGAATCCGGGGAGCTGTTTTTT. It yields the protein CASSLMTGESGELFF.

This rearrangement joins TRBV7-3 to TRBJ2-2; D remains ambiguous. CDR1 is SGHTA and CDR2 is FQGTGA in the germline V gene. Trimming took 3 bases from V and 5 from J, leaving 10 bases between them. This CDR3 has 14 amino acids. CDR3: CASSFIGKTGELFF. The CDR3 DNA reads TGTGCCAGCAGCTTTATTGGGAAAACCGGGGAGCTGTTTTTT.

V is TRBV27 and J is TRBJ1-1; D unclear. Germline loops: CDR1 MNHEY, CDR2 SMNVEV (reference sequence). The CDR3 contains 15 residues. V was clipped by 6 bases and J by 2 bases, with 16 bases between them. The CDR3 DNA is TGTGCCAGCAGACTAGGTTGGGCAGCTAACACTGAAGCTTTCTTT. It specifies CASRLGWAANTEAFF.

This chain joins TRBV7-8 and TRBJ1-1; a weak D match, TRBD1 (6 bases). The germline V gene has CDR1 SGHVS and CDR2 FQNEAQ. The CDR3 is 12 amino acids. Trimming stripped 5 bases from V and 7 bases from J, with 11 bases between. CDR3 DNA: TGTGCCAGCAGCGCCGGGACACTTGAAGCTTTCTTT. It codes for CASSAGTLEAFF.

Concerning this clone itself: A junction boundary mismatches the germline segment, possibly from a read error. V and J are TRBV10-3 and TRBJ2-1, with D perhaps TRBD2 (7 bases). The CDR3 runs 14 residues. The germline V gene has CDR1 ENHRY and CDR2 SYGVKD. The CDR3 is CASSLGGLANEQFF. The CDR3 DNA follows: TGTGCCAGCAGTCTCGGGGGGCTGGCAAATGAGCAGTTCTTC.

This chain links TRBV7-8 with TRBJ2-2; D not certain. The germline V gene has CDR1 SGHVS and CDR2 FQNEAQ. The CDR3 runs 13 residues. V shed 2 bases and J shed 2 bases, with 3 bases lying between them. The CDR3 is CASSLHNTGELFF. Written as DNA, the CDR3 is TGTGCCAGCAGCTTACATAACACCGGGGAGCTGTTTTTT.

The V call is TRBV30, the J call TRBJ1-4; D might be TRBD1 (5 bases). V lost 8 bases, J lost 7 bases, and 11 bases lay in between. The CDR3 covers 11 residues. Germline lookup yields CDR1 GTSNPN and CDR2 SVGIG (reference sequence). CDR3 DNA: TGTGCCGCGCGGGGACCTGAAAAACTGTTTTTT. It encodes CAARGPEKLFF.

The genes are TRBV6-6 and TRBJ1-5; TRBD1 might be the D (5 bases). Between the trimmed V and J ends, which lost 1 base and 0 bases, there was a span of 7 bases. Germline V gene data show CDR1 as MNHNY and CDR2 as SVGAGI (reference sequence). This CDR3 has 15 residues. CDR3 nucleotide sequence: TGTGCCAGCAGTTACTGGGGGGATAGCAATCAGCCCCAGCATTTT. Translation gives CASSYWGDSNQPQHF.

The chain combines TRBV5-6 with TRBJ1-2, with D tentatively TRBD1 (5 bases). Germline CDR1 reads SGHDT; CDR2 reads YYEEEE. The V and J ends lost 2 bases and 6 bases respectively, with 11 bases between them. This CDR3 contains 13 residues. CDR3 sequence reads: CASSFGGEDGYTF. As DNA, the CDR3 is TGTGCCAGCAGCTTTGGAGGGGAAGATGGCTACACCTTC.

V is TRBV5-1 and J is TRBJ1-4, with TRBD1 as a possible D gene (5 bases). The germline V gene encodes CDR1 SGHRS and CDR2 YFSETQ. CDR3 size: 15 residues. Trimming pared 4 bases from V and 2 bases from J, leaving 12 bases between. The CDR3 is CASSPGHGTNEKLFF. The CDR3 DNA reads TGCGCCAGCAGCCCTGGACATGGGACTAATGAAAAACTGTTTTTT.

The genes are TRBV5-1 and TRBJ2-2, with D possibly matching TRBD2 (5 bases). Trimming took off 4 bases at V and 5 bases at J, with 15 bases between the two ends. There are 15 residues in the CDR3. In germline, CDR1 is SGHRS, CDR2 YFSETQ. The CDR3 region is CASSATSGVTGELFF. CDR3 DNA: TGCGCCAGCAGCGCGACGAGCGGAGTAACCGGGGAGCTGTTTTTT.

The chain recombines TRBV6-6 with TRBJ2-3; TRBD1 might be the D (5 bases). With 0 bases removed from V and 3 bases from J, the gap between germline ends came to 7 bases. Per the germline V gene, CDR1 is MNHNY and CDR2 is SVGAGI (reference sequence). This CDR3 has 14 amino acids. CDR3 protein: CASSYSTETDTQYF. CDR3 bases: TGTGCCAGCAGTTACTCGACAGAAACAGATACGCAGTATTTT.

V is TRBV4-1 and J is TRBJ1-1; the D is unclear. Germline CDR1 MGHRA, CDR2 YSYEKL. The CDR3 runs 15 residues. Trimming pared 1 base from V and 4 bases from J, leaving 13 bases between. The chain's CDR3 is CASSQVPRRTTEAFF. The CDR3 DNA reads TGCGCCAGCAGCCAAGTCCCCAGAAGGACCACTGAAGCTTTCTTT.

The chain has TRBV5-4 and TRBJ2-3; TRBD2 matches 9 bases. This CDR3 is 16 amino acids long. Germline values: CDR1 SGHNT, CDR2 YYREEE (reference sequence). The V gene end was trimmed by 3 bases and the J gene end by 4 bases; junction bases not matched to a gene: 9. The CDR3 region is CASSSLGAGGPDTQYF. The CDR3 coding sequence is TGTGCCAGCAGCTCGCTGGGGGCGGGGGGGCCAGATACGCAGTATTTT.

This clone showed up just a few times. One end of the junction does not line up with germline, which may come from a read error. The chain is built from TRBV20-1 and TRBJ2-3, with 7 bases lining up with TRBD1. CDR1 is DFQATT and CDR2 is SNEGSKA in the germline V gene (reference sequence). The CDR3 runs to 11 residues. CDR3 sequence: CSARDRALVYF. CDR3 coding DNA: TGCAGTGCGAGAGACAGGGCCTTGGTGTATTTT.

The chain joins TRBV19 to TRBJ1-6, with D perhaps TRBD1 (6 bases). CDR1 is LNHDA, CDR2 SQIVND, per germline (reference sequence). Trimming took 5 bases from V and 4 from J, leaving 18 bases between them. This CDR3 has 17 amino acids. The CDR3: CASSLGGRSPYNSPLHF. The CDR3 coding sequence is TGTGCCAGTAGTCTTGGGGGCCGGTCTCCGTATAATTCACCCCTCCACTTT.

V usage is TRBV28 and J usage is TRBJ1-1; TRBD1 might be the D (5 bases). The CDR3 is made up of 12 amino acids. The germline CDR1 and CDR2 sequences are MDHEN and SYDVKM. Trimming left V 5 bases short and J 7 bases short, with 11 bases between. DNA for the CDR3: TGTGCCAGCAGTGGCCGGGACGGTGAAGCTTTCTTT. Protein sequence: CASSGRDGEAFF. Filled out from reference TRBV28 and TRBJ1-1, the complete variable domain reads DVKVTQSSRYLVKRTGEKVFLECVQDMDHENMFWYRQDPGLGLRLIYFSYDVKMKEKGDIPEGYSVSREKKERFSLILESASTNQTSMYLCASSGRDGEAFFGQGTRLTVV.

This chain links TRBV5-1 with TRBJ1-1; D gene uncertain. The CDR3 sequence is 15 residues long. Trimming removed 0 bases at V and 1 base at J, with 10 bases between. Germline values: CDR1 SGHRS, CDR2 YFSETQ. The CDR3 is CASSLDGGRNTEAFF. The DNA of the CDR3 is TGCGCCAGCAGCTTGGACGGAGGGAGGAACACTGAAGCTTTCTTT.

The J gene is TRBJ2-3, the V gene TRBV6-5; D may correspond to TRBD1 or TRBD2 (5 bases each). The length of the CDR3 is 13 residues. The V and J ends lost 6 bases and 10 bases respectively, with 17 bases between them. Germline lookup yields CDR1 MNHEY and CDR2 SVGAGI. Here the CDR3 reads CASSLTRGDAQYF. As DNA, the CDR3 is TGTGCCAGCAGCCTAACTAGGGGCGACGCGCAGTATTTT.

The genes are TRBV28 and TRBJ2-3; D is unclear. The CDR3 contains 15 residues. V dropped 4 bases and J dropped 1 base, with 12 bases sitting between them. Germline CDR1 MDHEN, CDR2 SYDVKM. The CDR3 here is CASSSRTTGTDTQYF. The DNA for the CDR3 is TGTGCCAGCAGTTCAAGGACCACCGGCACAGATACGCAGTATTTT.

The chain combines TRBV6-6 with TRBJ1-2; perhaps TRBD1 as D (5 bases). The CDR3 contains 14 residues. Germline V CDR1 and CDR2: MNHNY, SVGAGI (reference sequence). The V end lost 7 bases, the J end lost 4 bases, and 16 bases lay between the germline ends. The DNA for the CDR3 is TGTGCCAGCATCATAGAAGGGGCACTCTATGGCTACACCTTC. Its translation is CASIIEGALYGYTF.

The rearrangement joins TRBV2 to TRBJ2-1, with D possibly being TRBD1 (5 bases). The ends were cut back, 4 bases at V and 5 bases at J, with 9 bases in the middle. The V gene's germline CDR1 is SNHLY and CDR2 FYNNEI. This CDR3 is 13 amino acids long. Here the CDR3 reads CASSVDSNNEQFF. The CDR3, as DNA: TGTGCCAGCAGTGTTGACAGCAACAATGAGCAGTTCTTC.

The V and J genes are TRBV30 and TRBJ1-6; D is perhaps TRBD1 (6 bases). The ends were cut back, 4 bases at V and 10 bases at J, with 14 bases in the middle. This CDR3 is built from 13 residues. Germline-derived CDR1 and CDR2 are GTSNPN and SVGIG (reference sequence). CDR3 nucleotide sequence: TGTGCCTGGAACAGGGACGGAAAATCACCCCTCCACTTT. Its translation: CAWNRDGKSPLHF.

This rearrangement joins TRBV6-6 to TRBJ2-3, with unresolved D. The V gene's germline CDR1 is MNHNY and CDR2 SVGAGI (reference sequence). This CDR3 is 12 amino acids long. V was shortened by 6 bases and J by 6 bases, with 10 bases between the two germline ends. The CDR3 here is CASSSSVDTQYF. CDR3 coding DNA: TGTGCCAGCAGCTCGTCCGTGGATACGCAGTATTTT.

The chain carries TRBV15 and TRBJ1-2; no clear D gene. This CDR3 has 15 residues. V was trimmed by 4 bases and J by 8 bases, leaving 20 bases between them. Per the germline V gene, CDR1 is LNHNV and CDR2 is YYDKDF (reference sequence). CDR3 DNA sequence: TGTGCCACCAGCATTAACCGGGGATCTGTCGGGGGCTACACCTTC. Its protein is CATSINRGSVGGYTF. Complete variable domain (other parts from reference TRBV15 and TRBJ1-2): DAMVIQNPRYQVTQFGKPVTLSCSQTLNHNVMYWYQQKSSQAPKLLFHYYDKDFNNEADTPDNFQSRRPNTSFCFLDIRSPGLGDTAMYLCATSINRGSVGGYTFGSGTRLTVV.